This record looks at one TCR beta chain sequence and its context. Each subset's genomic DNA was shared equally among a number of immunoSEQ plates. Some clones are missing from TCRdb's copy, which holds only in-frame ones; the method was immunoSEQ multiplex PCR. The data contain over a million clones, about 98.5% of them singletons. This sample is drawn from a study of shared clonotypes between healthy human individuals. This CDR3 region has 16 residues. Trimming removed 3 bases from V and 0 bases from J, with 12 bases in between. Germline-derived CDR1 and CDR2 are KGHSH and LQKENI. This chain connects TRBV18 to TRBJ2-1; a possible D gene is TRBD2 (6 bases). The sample comprised naive CD4+ T cells sorted from blood. Subset given: CD45RA+ positively selected. The source of this sequence is a man aged 30-40 years in good health. The CDR3 is CASSPPTSISYNEQFF. CDR3 coding DNA: TGTGCCAGCTCACCTCCGACTAGTATCTCCTACAATGAGCAGTTCTTC.